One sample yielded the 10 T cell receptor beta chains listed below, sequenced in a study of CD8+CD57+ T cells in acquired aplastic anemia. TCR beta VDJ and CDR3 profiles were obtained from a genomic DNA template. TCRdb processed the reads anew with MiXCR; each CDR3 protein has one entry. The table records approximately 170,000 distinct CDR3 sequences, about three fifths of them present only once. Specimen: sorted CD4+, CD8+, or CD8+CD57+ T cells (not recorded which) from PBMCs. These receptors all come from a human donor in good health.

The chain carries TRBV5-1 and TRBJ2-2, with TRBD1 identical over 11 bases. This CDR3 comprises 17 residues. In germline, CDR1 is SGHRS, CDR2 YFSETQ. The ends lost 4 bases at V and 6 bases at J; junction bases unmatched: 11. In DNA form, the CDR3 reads TGCGCCAGCAGCGCGAGTCTTGGGACAGGGGGACCCGGGGAGCTGTTTTTT. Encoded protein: CASSASLGTGGPGELFF.

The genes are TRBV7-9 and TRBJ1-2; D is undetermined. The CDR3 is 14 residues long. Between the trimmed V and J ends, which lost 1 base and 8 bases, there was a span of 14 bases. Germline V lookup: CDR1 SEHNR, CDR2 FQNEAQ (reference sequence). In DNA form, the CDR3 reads TGTGCCAGCAGCTTAGGTGTGCGGGGTGACGGCTACACCTTC. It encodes CASSLGVRGDGYTF.

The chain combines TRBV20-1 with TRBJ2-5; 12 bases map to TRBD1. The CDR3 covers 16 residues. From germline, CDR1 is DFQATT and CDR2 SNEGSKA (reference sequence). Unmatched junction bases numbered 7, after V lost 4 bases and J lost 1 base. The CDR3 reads CSAKGAGQGAQETQYF. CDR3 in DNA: TGCAGTGCTAAGGGGGCGGGACAGGGGGCCCAAGAGACCCAGTACTTC.

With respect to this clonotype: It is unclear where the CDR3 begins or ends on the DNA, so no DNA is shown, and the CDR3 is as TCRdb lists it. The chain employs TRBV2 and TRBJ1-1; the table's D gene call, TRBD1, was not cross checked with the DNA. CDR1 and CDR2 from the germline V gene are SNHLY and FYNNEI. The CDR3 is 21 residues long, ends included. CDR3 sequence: CASRQGETQYFGPGVNTEAFF.

The CDR3 DNA is TGTGCCAGCAGTGGGGCCTGGACAGGTAACGAGCAGTACTTC. Encoded protein: CASSGAWTGNEQYF. The V gene is TRBV12-3 or TRBV12-4, the J gene TRBJ2-7, with 7 bases matching TRBD1. The CDR3 length is 14 residues. V trimming: 5 bases; J trimming: 5 bases; junction bases outside the gene matches: 9.

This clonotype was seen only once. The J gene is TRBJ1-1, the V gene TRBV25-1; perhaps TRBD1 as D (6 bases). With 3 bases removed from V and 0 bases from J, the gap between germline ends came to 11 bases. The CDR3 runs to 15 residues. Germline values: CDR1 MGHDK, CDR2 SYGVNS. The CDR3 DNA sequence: TGTGCCAGCAGTGAGCTGGGACATTTGAACACTGAAGCTTTCTTT. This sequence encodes CASSELGHLNTEAFF.

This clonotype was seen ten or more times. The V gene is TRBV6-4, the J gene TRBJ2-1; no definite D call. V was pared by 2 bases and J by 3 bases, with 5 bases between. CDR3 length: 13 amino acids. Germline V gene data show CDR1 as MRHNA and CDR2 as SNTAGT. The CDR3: CASSDGDYNEQFF. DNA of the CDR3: TGTGCCAGCAGTGACGGGGACTACAATGAGCAGTTCTTC.

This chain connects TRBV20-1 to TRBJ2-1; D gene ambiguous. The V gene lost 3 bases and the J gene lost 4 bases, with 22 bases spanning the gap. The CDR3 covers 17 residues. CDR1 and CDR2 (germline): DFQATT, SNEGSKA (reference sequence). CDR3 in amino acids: CSARGSSIMAPYNEQFF. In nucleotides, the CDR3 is TGCAGTGCTAGGGGCTCGAGCATAATGGCGCCTTACAATGAGCAGTTCTTC.

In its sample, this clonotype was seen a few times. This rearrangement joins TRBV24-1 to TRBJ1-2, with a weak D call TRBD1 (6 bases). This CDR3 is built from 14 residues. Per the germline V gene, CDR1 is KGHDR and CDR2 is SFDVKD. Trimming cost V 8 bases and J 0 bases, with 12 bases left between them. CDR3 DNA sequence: TGTGCCACCACTAGGACAGCCACTAACTATGGCTACACCTTC. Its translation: CATTRTATNYGYTF.

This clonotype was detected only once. CDR3 in DNA: TGTGCCACCAGCAGCTCGGGGTCTAGCGGCTACAATGAGCAGTTCTTC. Residues: CATSSSGSSGYNEQFF. V usage is TRBV15 and J usage is TRBJ2-1; 7 positions agree with TRBD2. From germline, CDR1 is LNHNV and CDR2 YYDKDF (reference sequence). This CDR3 spans 16 amino acids. The V segment lost 3 bases and the J segment 3 bases; nucleotides outside the gene matches: 8.